This T cell receptor beta chain was obtained from a study of T-cell reconstitution after alpha-beta-depleted transplantation in children. This CDR3 is 17 amino acids long. Trimming at V came to 5 bases and at J to 0 bases, leaving 12 bases not matched to a gene. In germline, CDR1 is SSHAT, CDR2 FNYEAQ (reference sequence). Unique molecular identifiers were used to barcode this TCRbeta library. MiXCR, run by TCRdb on the PCR reads, gives a single entry per CDR3 protein. Of around 600,000 distinct CDR3 sequences in the sample, about 15% were seen once. The table lists this clonotype with many counts. The chain has TRBV7-7 and TRBJ1-1; 7 bases align to TRBD1. The receptor was isolated from a human donor who donated a stem cell graft to a child with acute myeloid leukemia. This specimen was PBMCs from the stem cell graft donor, taken from the stem cell graft. CDR3 in DNA: TGTGCCAGCAGCCCCTACCCCGGGACAGACATGAACACTGAAGCTTTCTTT. Its protein is CASSPYPGTDMNTEAFF.